Listed here are 15 T cell receptor beta chains from one sample, sequenced in a study of PD-1 blockade in mismatch repair-deficient tumors. Generated by immunoSEQ multiplex PCR, the TCRdb table keeps only in-frame clones and is missing some. Of tens of thousands of clones in the sample, 80% to 90% were seen once. Sequencing used peripheral blood, obtained 44 weeks after starting pembrolizumab. The receptors shown here come from an adult with mismatch repair-deficient cancer.

This chain links TRBV4-2 with TRBJ2-7; 7 nucleotides match TRBD2. From germline, CDR1 is LGHNA and CDR2 YNFKEQ. The CDR3 spans 15 residues. V dropped 0 bases and J dropped 4; count of bases not matched to a gene: 6. CDR3 in DNA: TGTGCCAGCAGCCAAGAAGTAGTTAGCGGGTACGAGCAGTACTTC. This encodes CASSQEVVSGYEQYF.

A few counts support this clone. The rearrangement joins TRBV28 to TRBJ1-5, with D unclear. Trimming removed 3 bases from V and 4 bases from J, with 7 bases in between. CDR1 and CDR2 (germline): MDHEN, SYDVKM. The CDR3 is made up of 13 amino acids. The chain's CDR3 is CASSFPANQPQHF. CDR3 sequence (DNA): TGTGCCAGCAGTTTTCCGGCAAATCAGCCCCAGCATTTT.

V and J are TRBV5-5 and TRBJ1-2; 7 positions match TRBD1. Germline CDR1 SGHKS, CDR2 YYEKEE (reference sequence). This CDR3 spans 15 amino acids. The trim removed 4 bases at V and 0 bases at J, leaving 6 bases unmatched. The CDR3, as DNA: TGTGCCAGCAGCGGAGGGGACAGCCCTAACTATGGCTACACCTTC. Protein: CASSGGDSPNYGYTF.

The V gene is TRBV2, the J gene TRBJ1-1, with 11 bases aligning to TRBD1. The CDR3 consists of 15 residues. Germline CDR1 reads SNHLY; CDR2 reads FYNNEI. J lost 4 bases, V lost 6 bases, and 7 bases had no gene match. For the CDR3, the DNA is TGTGCCAGCAGCGGCAAAGGGACAGGGGGCACTGAAGCTTTCTTT. Translating gives CASSGKGTGGTEAFF.

The gene calls are TRBV27 and TRBJ2-2; unclear D gene. V lost 4 bases and J 5 bases, leaving 11 bases between the germline ends. Germline lookup yields CDR1 MNHEY and CDR2 SMNVEV (reference sequence). The CDR3 runs to 14 residues. For the CDR3, the DNA is TGTGCCAGCAGTTCACATGGGAATACCGGGGAGCTGTTTTTT. As protein: CASSSHGNTGELFF.

The chain couples TRBV6-1 to TRBJ2-6; D call uncertain. Per germline, CDR1 MNHNS and CDR2 SASEGT. The CDR3 totals 15 residues. Between the trimmed V and J ends, which lost 4 bases and 0 bases, there was a span of 7 bases. The CDR3 loop reads CASSARLSGANVLTF. CDR3 nucleotides: TGTGCCAGCAGTGCACGGCTCTCTGGGGCCAACGTCCTGACTTTC.

This sequence joins TRBV10-2 and TRBJ1-3; D is perhaps TRBD1 (6 bases). This CDR3 is built from 16 residues. Germline loops: CDR1 WSHSY, CDR2 SAAADI. Trimming took off 1 base at V and 4 bases at J, with 14 bases between the two ends. DNA of the CDR3: TGCGCCAGCAGTGAGTTGCCGGGGGCAGAAGGAAACACCATATATTTT. Protein sequence: CASSELPGAEGNTIYF.

V usage is TRBV13 and J usage is TRBJ2-5, with 8 bases lining up with TRBD1. Germline V gene lookup returns CDR1 PRHDT and CDR2 FYEKMQ (reference sequence). V trimming: 2 bases; J trimming: 5 bases; junction bases outside the gene matches: 4. CDR3 length: 14 residues. The CDR3 reads CASSLQGARETQYF. The CDR3 coding sequence is TGTGCCAGCAGCTTACAGGGGGCCCGGGAGACCCAGTACTTC.

V usage is TRBV5-1 and J usage is TRBJ2-3, with 12 bases matching TRBD2. This CDR3 is built from 16 residues. Germline V lookup: CDR1 SGHRS, CDR2 YFSETQ. J lost 0 bases, V lost 5 bases, and 4 bases had no gene match. CDR3 sequence: CASRTSGSTSTDTQYF. The CDR3 nucleotides read TGCGCCAGCAGGACTAGCGGGAGCACTAGCACAGATACGCAGTATTTT. The complete variable domain, with remaining parts taken from reference TRBV5-1 and TRBJ2-3, reads KAGVTQTPRYLIKTRGQQVTLSCSPISGHRSVSWYQQTPGQGLQFLFEYFSETQRNKGNFPGRFSGRQFSNSRSEMNVSTLELGDSALYLCASRTSGSTSTDTQYFGPGTRLTVL.

The chain combines TRBV10-1 with TRBJ2-7; TRBD1 aligns across 7 bases. V shed 6 bases and J 5 bases; nucleotides not matched to a gene: 7. Germline V lookup: CDR1 WNHNN, CDR2 SYGVQD (reference sequence). The length of the CDR3 is 13 residues. CDR3 in DNA: TGCGCCAGCAGAGCGACAGGGCTGGACGAGCAGTACTTC. It translates to CASRATGLDEQYF.

The chain combines TRBV19 with TRBJ2-7; 12 positions agree with TRBD1. CDR1 is LNHDA, CDR2 SQIVND, per germline (reference sequence). The CDR3 is 13 residues long. The V and J ends lost 8 bases and 5 bases, in that order; junction bases with no gene match: 4. The CDR3 nucleotides are TGTGCCAGTTCCGGGACAGGGGGCCACGAGCAGTACTTC. Translation: CASSGTGGHEQYF.

V gene TRBV7-9 combines with J gene TRBJ2-7; D not resolved. Germline CDR1 and CDR2: SEHNR and FQNEAQ (reference sequence). The CDR3 runs 13 residues. Trimming cost V 9 bases and J 0 bases, with 12 bases left between them. In DNA form, the CDR3 reads TGTGCCAGTACTTTACACCACTCCTACGAGCAGTACTTC. Its translation: CASTLHHSYEQYF.

V gene TRBV23-1 combines with J gene TRBJ2-7, with D unclear. TRBV23-1 is labeled an ORF, and its function is uncertain. V was pared by 7 bases and J by 6 bases, with 13 bases between. CDR3 length equals 12 residues. CDR3 protein: CASTRWVPEQYF. DNA of the CDR3: TGCGCCAGCACCAGGTGGGTCCCCGAGCAGTACTTC.

This clone was detected only once. The chain combines TRBV6-6 with TRBJ1-2; the match to TRBD1 covers 9 bases. This CDR3 comprises 14 residues. V gave up 5 bases and J gave up 2 bases; unmatched junction bases: 3. CDR1 and CDR2 (germline): MNHNY, SVGAGI (reference sequence). The CDR3 coding sequence is TGTGCCAGCAGTGTCGGACAGGGGAACTATGGCTACACCTTC. This gives the protein CASSVGQGNYGYTF.

The chain carries TRBV28 and TRBJ2-1, with 10 bases identical to TRBD2. Germline V gene sequence: CDR1 MDHEN, CDR2 SYDVKM. V lost 6 bases and J lost 7; bases outside the gene matches: 9. The CDR3 runs to 15 residues. The CDR3, as DNA: TGTGCCAGCAGGTTAGCGGGAGGCCCTCAGAATGAGCAGTTCTTC. This codes for CASRLAGGPQNEQFF.